The 23 T cell receptor beta chains given below trace back to one sample, sequenced in a study of blood T cells in healthy people across ages. Primed by a sample-barcoded 5' primer and a J-beta primer mix, a second PCR proceeded for about 7 to 12 cycles. TCRdb re-derived calls from the 5' RACE reads in MiXCR, one entry per CDR3 protein. The table records about 690,000 distinct CDR3 sequences, roughly 41% of them present only once. Sequenced material: blood. These receptors all stem from a man older than 75 in good health.

The rearrangement joins TRBV20-1 to TRBJ1-5; D gene ambiguous. The CDR3 loop spans 16 amino acids. V lost 3 bases, J lost 1 base, and 16 bases lay in between. Germline assignment: CDR1 DFQATT and CDR2 SNEGSKA (reference sequence). CDR3: CSARKSGPESNQPQHF. The CDR3 nucleotides are TGCAGTGCTAGGAAGAGCGGGCCGGAGAGCAATCAGCCCCAGCATTTT.

The J gene is TRBJ1-2, the V gene TRBV29-1; D gene ambiguous. CDR1 is SQVTM, CDR2 ANQGSEA, per germline. This CDR3 is 13 amino acids long. The V end lost 4 bases, the J end lost 2 bases, and 11 bases lay between the germline ends. The CDR3 nucleotides read TGCAGCGTTGGCCAAAATACCAACTATGGCTACACCTTC. Translating gives CSVGQNTNYGYTF.

The J gene is TRBJ2-2, the V gene TRBV28, with a possible D match to TRBD1 (6 bases). Germline V gives CDR1 MDHEN, CDR2 SYDVKM. The V and J ends lost 3 bases and 7 bases respectively, with 15 bases between them. This CDR3 spans 15 amino acids. CDR3: CASSFSGENRGELFF. The CDR3 nucleotides are TGTGCCAGCAGTTTCTCAGGGGAAAATCGCGGGGAGCTGTTTTTT.

This rearrangement joins TRBV5-1 to TRBJ1-3; tentative D call: TRBD1 (6 bases). This CDR3 has 14 amino acids. V lost 7 bases, J lost 3 bases, and 14 bases lay in between. CDR1 and CDR2 from the germline V gene are SGHRS and YFSETQ. The CDR3 DNA is TGCGCCAGCCAACCGGGACAAGGTGGAAACACCATATATTTT. Translating gives CASQPGQGGNTIYF.

In this sample, this clonotype turned up once. A read error may explain this, as a much larger clone is one base away. V gene TRBV27 combines with J gene TRBJ2-2; TRBD2 matches at 8 bases. Germline V lookup: CDR1 MNHEY, CDR2 SMNVEV (reference sequence). Losses at the gene ends were 4 bases for V and 1 base for J; bases not matched to a gene: 11. CDR3 length: 18 residues. The CDR3 DNA follows: TGTGCCAGCAGTTCTCCCTACGGGAGGGGTGGGAACACCGGGGAGCTGTTTTTT. It specifies CASSSPYGRGGNTGELFF.

The chain joins TRBV6-1 to TRBJ1-2; maybe TRBD1 (5 bases). The V and J ends lost 7 bases and 2 bases respectively, with 11 bases between them. Germline V gives CDR1 MNHNS, CDR2 SASEGT. This CDR3 region has 13 residues. CDR3 bases: TGTGCCAGCAAAGAGACAGTAAACTATGGCTACACCTTC. Translation: CASKETVNYGYTF.

This clonotype turned up a few times. A read error may explain this, as a much larger clone is one base away. The chain joins TRBV15 to TRBJ2-3; possible D gene TRBD1, 5 bases. CDR3 length: 17 residues. CDR1 is LNHNV, CDR2 YYDKDF, per germline (reference sequence). This chain's CDR3 is CVTSSTTTGSRTDTQYF. The CDR3 region has the DNA TGTGTCACCAGCAGTACGACCACAGGCTCTCGCACAGATACGCAGTATTTT.

The V gene is TRBV14, the J gene TRBJ2-7; TRBD1 is a possible D gene (6 bases). CDR3 length equals 16 residues. Looked up from germline, CDR1 is SGHDN and CDR2 is FVKESK. V shed 1 base and J shed 0 bases, with 13 bases lying between them. CDR3: CASSQVGALSSYEQYF. The CDR3, as DNA: TGTGCCAGCAGCCAAGTGGGGGCCCTAAGCTCCTACGAGCAGTACTTC. The full variable domain, its missing parts supplied by reference TRBV14 and TRBJ2-7, is EAGVTQFPSHSVIEKGQTVTLRCDPISGHDNLYWYRRVMGKEIKFLLHFVKESKQDESGMPNNRFLAERTGGTYSTLKVQPAELEDSGVYFCASSQVGALSSYEQYFGPGTRLTVT.

The count of this clonotype is one. The chain recombines TRBV20-1 with TRBJ2-2; 7 nucleotides match TRBD2. Germline values: CDR1 DFQATT, CDR2 SNEGSKA (reference sequence). The CDR3 contains 14 residues. The trim removed 0 bases at V and 4 bases at J, leaving 2 bases unmatched. CDR3 DNA: TGCAGTGCTAGAGACGGGACTATCACCGGGGAGCTGTTTTTT. Translated, it gives CSARDGTITGELFF.

The rearrangement uses TRBV20-1 and TRBJ1-1; tentatively, D is TRBD1 (6 bases). CDR3 length: 12 residues. Germline V gene sequence: CDR1 DFQATT, CDR2 SNEGSKA (reference sequence). Trimming removed 3 bases at V and 6 bases at J, with 11 bases between. CDR3 in amino acids: CSASTDRPEAFF. As DNA, the CDR3 is TGCAGTGCTAGCACAGACAGGCCTGAAGCTTTCTTT.

This clonotype was seen ten or more times. V usage is TRBV7-2 and J usage is TRBJ2-1, with TRBD2 identical over 11 bases. The CDR3 spans 16 residues. V was pared by 5 bases and J by 6 bases, with 9 bases of the junction left unmatched. Germline lookup yields CDR1 SGHTA and CDR2 FQGNSA. The CDR3 region is CASSAPGLAASNEQFF. The CDR3 DNA follows: TGTGCCAGCAGCGCCCCGGGACTAGCGGCGAGCAATGAGCAGTTCTTC.

The chain links TRBV20-1 to TRBJ2-1; 7 nucleotides align to TRBD2. Trimming removed 1 base from V and 9 bases from J; junction bases left unmatched: 3. Germline lookup yields CDR1 DFQATT and CDR2 SNEGSKA (reference sequence). The CDR3 is made up of 12 amino acids. The CDR3 loop is CSARGRLAEQFF. CDR3 sequence (DNA): TGCAGTGCTAGAGGAAGACTAGCTGAGCAGTTCTTC.

The chain couples TRBV2 to TRBJ2-5; the match to TRBD1 covers 7 bases. The end of the DNA fits TRBJ2-7 better, so the J call may be wrong. The CDR3 loop spans 15 amino acids. Germline V gene sequence: CDR1 SNHLY, CDR2 FYNNEI. The CDR3 sequence is CASSIPGQTTYEQYF. Written as DNA, the CDR3 is TGTGCCAGCAGTATCCCGGGACAGACCACTTACGAGCAGTACTTC.

The rearrangement joins TRBV5-4 to TRBJ2-1; D is uncertain. With 1 base removed from V and 10 bases from J, the gap between germline ends came to 12 bases. The CDR3 totals 13 residues. Looked up from germline, CDR1 is SGHNT and CDR2 is YYREEE (reference sequence). CDR3 in DNA: TGTGCCAGCAGCTTGAGATTAGAGGACGAGCAGTTCTTC. This sequence encodes CASSLRLEDEQFF.

J is TRBJ2-1 and V is TRBV7-9; possible D gene TRBD2, 5 bases. V gave up 4 bases and J gave up 4 bases, with 14 bases separating them. Germline V gives CDR1 SEHNR, CDR2 FQNEAQ (reference sequence). The CDR3 consists of 15 residues. The CDR3 sequence: CASSSARGGYNEQFF. In DNA form, the CDR3 reads TGTGCCAGCAGCTCGGCCCGAGGAGGATACAATGAGCAGTTCTTC.

The rearrangement links TRBV28 to TRBJ2-4; no definite D call. Germline assignment: CDR1 MDHEN and CDR2 SYDVKM. V was clipped by 5 bases and J by 0 bases, with 14 bases between them. This CDR3 spans 16 amino acids. The CDR3 DNA reads as TGTGCCAGCAGTCCAGTCTTACAATTAGCCAAAAACATTCAGTACTTC. This sequence encodes CASSPVLQLAKNIQYF.

The J gene is TRBJ1-1, the V gene TRBV5-6; D is unclear. Germline V gene sequence: CDR1 SGHDT, CDR2 YYEEEE. V lost 0 bases to trimming and J lost 11 bases, with 14 bases between them. The CDR3 spans 13 residues. For the CDR3, the DNA is TGTGCCAGCAGCTTGGCCGGTCCCCCGGACGCTTTCTTT. Protein product: CASSLAGPPDAFF.

The chain joins TRBV2 to TRBJ2-7; weak D call: TRBD1 (6 bases). V lost 3 bases, J lost 0 bases, and 12 bases lay in between. This CDR3 spans 15 amino acids. Per the germline V gene, CDR1 is SNHLY and CDR2 is FYNNEI. The CDR3 protein is CASSDQGHPSYEQYF. As DNA, the CDR3 is TGTGCCAGCAGTGATCAGGGACACCCCTCCTACGAGCAGTACTTC.

This clonotype was detected a few times. This CDR3 is CSARQSSYNEQFF. The CDR3 nucleotides read TGCAGCGCGCGGCAAAGCTCCTACAATGAGCAGTTCTTC. J is TRBJ2-1 and V is TRBV29-1; D is unresolved. Looked up from germline, CDR1 is SQVTM and CDR2 is ANQGSEA. CDR3 length: 13 residues. Trimming took off 7 bases at V and 0 bases at J, with 10 bases between the two ends.

This clonotype was picked up a small number of times. The rearrangement joins TRBV27 to TRBJ2-4; perhaps TRBD1 as D (6 bases). Germline V gene lookup returns CDR1 MNHEY and CDR2 SMNVEV (reference sequence). The CDR3 extends over 14 amino acids. V was clipped by 4 bases and J by 7 bases, with 14 bases between them. CDR3 sequence reads: CASSSLGTSNIQYF. As DNA, the CDR3 is TGTGCCAGCAGTTCTCTTGGGACAAGTAACATTCAGTACTTC.

This rearrangement joins TRBV20-1 to TRBJ1-6; D gene uncertain. This CDR3 is 16 amino acids long. Trimming removed 0 bases from V and 0 bases from J, with 9 bases in between. Germline-derived CDR1 and CDR2 are DFQATT and SNEGSKA (reference sequence). The chain's CDR3 is CSARDNTHSYNSPLHF. The CDR3, as DNA: TGCAGTGCTAGAGATAACACCCACTCCTATAATTCACCCCTCCACTTT.

This chain connects TRBV2 to TRBJ1-4; D is ambiguous. CDR1 SNHLY and CDR2 FYNNEI come from the germline V gene. V was trimmed by 0 bases and J by 11 bases, leaving 10 bases between them. CDR3 length: 13 residues. The CDR3 loop is CASSEASRVKLFF. As DNA, the CDR3 is TGTGCCAGCAGTGAAGCGTCTAGAGTTAAACTGTTTTTT.

The chain recombines TRBV27 with TRBJ2-3; 10 positions agree with TRBD2. The CDR3 is made up of 16 amino acids. The J segment lost 2 bases and the V segment lost 7 bases, leaving 9 bases of the junction unmatched. Germline lookup yields CDR1 MNHEY and CDR2 SMNVEV (reference sequence). CDR3 region: CASMTSGWAHTDTQYF. DNA of the CDR3: TGTGCCAGCATGACTAGCGGGTGGGCTCACACAGATACGCAGTATTTT.